This T cell receptor (beta chain) is from a study of blood T cell repertoires in COVID-19. Study overall: Spain, Italy and the United States supplied samples that represented acute and convalescent COVID-19. T cells, B-cell-depleted T cells, or PBMCs supplied cDNA or gDNA.

Authors' analysis steps: Nucleated cell counts were estimated from reference gene primer amplification. Sequencing was performed with immunoSEQ multiplex PCR; in TCRdb, only in-frame clones are kept and a portion is missing. D and trimming were read from the DNA, whereas the V and J calls and clone size are those reported in that table. The sample lists tens of thousands of clones; more than 75% were seen once. The CDR3 is 14 residues long. Trimming took 2 bases from V and 4 from J, leaving 9 bases between them. The germline gives CDR1 KGHSH, CDR2 LQKENI. Sequencing input: peripheral blood. The source is a human donor in a cohort sampled during active COVID-19. The donor label of this sample is uncertain. The chain combines TRBV18 with TRBJ1-5; D gene unclear. The DNA for the CDR3 is TGTGCCAGCTCACCAGTCAGTAAAAATCAGCCCCAGCATTTT. It encodes CASSPVSKNQPQHF.